Included here is one T cell receptor beta chain sequence, with context. Its antigen is still unknown. There are no base qualities to consult, and no much larger clone falls within one base. Donors were about 36 systemically healthy Caucasian individuals from Russia aged roughly 6 to 100 years. Approximately 10 milliliters of peripheral blood were collected from each donor into EDTA-treated Vacutainer tubes. Ficoll-Paque density-gradient centrifugation was used to isolate PBMCs, with at least 7 million per sample. Total RNA, at least 6 micrograms per sample, was extracted from PBMCs with Trizol reagent. For every donor, an aliquot of PBMCs went through flow cytometry to measure the percentages of naive CD45RAhigh/CD27high T cells. The record originates from a study of blood T cells in healthy people across ages (dated by TCRdb to between 2014 and 2017). Study-level background: Template switching captured roughly one uniquely barcoded TCR beta cDNA molecule per two T cells in model experiments. The study measured age-related changes in TCR beta repertoire diversity using deep sequencing normalized with unique cDNA molecular identifiers. The donors were divided into four age groups: young (average 16 years), middle-aged (under 40), aged (62) and long-lived (roughly 82). For two donors (one aged 18 to 30 and one aged 80 or older), the study analyzed two additional independent replicas of 1 million unique cDNA reads from the same blood draw.

The receptor library was made with 5' RACE. The sequencer was an Illumina HiSeq 2500. The second PCR ran for about 7 to 11 cycles and used a J-beta primer mix along with a sample-barcoded 5' primer. A unique molecular identifier was introduced onto each TCR beta cDNA molecule by a template-switch 5' adaptor carrying 12 random nucleotides. Each sample yielded at least 3 million CDR3-containing paired-end reads. First-strand cDNA synthesis was performed from all RNA using the Mint cDNA synthesis kit, with priming by a TRBC-specific oligonucleotide. After uracil-DNA glycosylase treatment, a first 18-cycle PCR used universal primers M1SS and BC2_uni_R on all cDNA. The paper's processing steps were these. For normalization, 1 million high-quality reads, each with a distinct molecular identifier, were randomly selected from each sample. Instead of being binned into consensus sequences, reads with shared molecular identifiers were discarded. MiTCR, with a Q25 quality threshold and the strictest error-elimination algorithm, was used for CDR3 identification, clonotype clustering and error correction. A nonparametric unseen species model using Euler transformation provided a lower-bound estimate of total TCR beta diversity. In-frame beta chains were kept once TCRdb had trimmed the public reads at Q25 with fastp and called clones with MiXCR. Duplicate CDR3 protein sequences are folded into a single record with the most common DNA and genes. TCRdb's processing, not the study's, gives the V and J calls here. The sample has more than 650,000 distinct CDR3 sequences on record, approximately 24% of them singletons. Jointly, the top ten make up under 3% of the sample.

On the study overall, not on this receptor specifically: Observed TCR beta diversity per million T cells fell roughly linearly with age, and a significant reduction was already apparent by age around 40. Estimates of total diversity based on one million sequenced T cells were considered lower bounds and underestimates. The long-lived group showed more naive CD4+ T cells, fewer expanded clones and increased TCR diversity than the aged group, suggesting age selection. Observed TCR beta diversity correlated strongly with the percentage of naive T cells measured by flow cytometry. Because profiling used bulk unsorted PBMCs, naive and antigen-experienced compartments could not be compared conclusively. Because the CMV infection status of the donors was unknown, age-related changes in expanded clonotypes may potentially have been confounded.

The CDR3, cysteine through phenylalanine, is 13 amino acids long. Only CDR3 DNA is held: 39 bases, read in frame from base 1. V and J are truncated by 5 bases and 4 bases respectively, leaving an intervening sequence of 9 bases. The germline V gene (reference sequence) provides CDR1 SEHNR and CDR2 FQNEAQ. The same specimen was also included in a second study, on T cells of mothers and their children. As noted in the second study: Nine systemically healthy Caucasian individuals, comprising three mothers and their six children, were included as donors. cDNA synthesis used all of the extracted RNA, with around 1.4 ug of RNA in each 15 ul reaction. In the second PCR, sample barcodes and 2-4 random nucleotides were introduced via the M1S primer. Over 8 million TCR beta CDR3 reads were obtained for each mother, and around 2.7 million reads were obtained for each child. TCR recombination output is similarly shaped by thymic selection in related and unrelated pairs, with a minor effect exerted by inherited differences. Normalized repertoire overlap was always slightly but never significantly higher in related than unrelated mother-child pairs. Persistent microchimeric T cell clones were not detected, at a sensitivity of about 99 clones per million clonotypes. Deep NGS was used in the study to compare the TCR beta repertoires of mothers and children and to look for features that separate related mother-child pairs from unrelated individuals. The mean age was around 40 +/- 4 years for the mothers and roughly 10 +/- 4 years for the children. Libraries were sequenced on Illumina HiSeq 2000 with 100+100 nt paired-end reads after adapter ligation with NEBNext reagents. Mother and child libraries were prepared a month apart and sequenced in separate runs to prevent cross-contamination. For each donor, between roughly 450,000 and 2,300,000 distinct TCR beta clonotypes were identified. Naive TCR beta clonotypes were estimated from low-frequency clonotypes matched to each donor's FACS-determined naive share, without sorting.

The sequence is built from TRBV7-9 and TRBJ2-1; matching of 6 bases hints at TRBD2 as the D gene. This clonotype was obtained from a boy younger than 18 in good health. Specimen: blood. The CDR3 region reads CASSESGYNEQFF. The nucleotides are TGTGCCAGCAGCGAAAGCGGGTACAATGAGCAGTTCTTC. The CDR3, completed at both ends by the reference TRBV7-9 and TRBJ2-1 genes, gives the full variable domain DTGVSQNPRHKITKRGQNVTFRCDPISEHNRLYWYRQTLGQGPEFLTYFQNEAQLEKSRLLSDRFSAERPKGSFSTLEIQRTEQGDSAMYLCASSESGYNEQFFGPGTRLTVL.